Presented here are 30 T cell receptor beta chains from one specimen sequenced in a study of CD8 T cells in Susac syndrome. RNA totalling roughly 0.45 to 1 ug underwent reverse transcription with random hexamers. Each CDR3 protein gets one entry after TCRdb re-called the immunoSEQ multiplex PCR reads with MiXCR. There are 200,000 or so distinct CDR3 sequences in the sample; around 95% occur only once, and roughly 0.093% lies in the top ten. The material sequenced was CD4+ T cells from PBMCs. Receptor source: a human donor with Susac syndrome.

This clonotype came up once. V and J are TRBV5-1 and TRBJ1-2, with a possible D match to TRBD1 (6 bases). CDR3 length: 16 residues. The germline V gene encodes CDR1 SGHRS and CDR2 YFSETQ. V was clipped by 0 bases and J by 0 bases, with 12 bases between them. In DNA, the CDR3 is TGCGCCAGCAGCTTGGATTCAAGGACAGCTAACTATGGCTACACCTTC. As protein: CASSLDSRTANYGYTF.

This chain connects TRBV20-1 to TRBJ2-5; TRBD2 agrees at 11 bases. Germline CDR1 DFQATT, CDR2 SNEGSKA (reference sequence). This CDR3 comprises 16 residues. The junction had 9 bases not matched to a gene; V was cut back by 3 bases and J by 3 bases. The CDR3 reads CSASQSSGGLEETQYF. The DNA for the CDR3 is TGCAGTGCTAGTCAGTCTAGCGGGGGGTTGGAAGAGACCCAGTACTTC.

The rearrangement joins TRBV7-8 to TRBJ1-5; TRBD1 matches 8 bases. Trimming cost V 1 base and J 3 bases; bases outside gene matches: 5. From germline, CDR1 is SGHVS and CDR2 FQNEAQ. This CDR3 has 16 residues. CDR3 sequence: CASSLGTGIHNQPQHF. CDR3 nucleotide sequence: TGTGCCAGCAGCTTAGGGACAGGGATTCACAATCAGCCCCAGCATTTT.

This chain uses TRBV11-2 with TRBJ1-3, with a possible D match to TRBD1 (6 bases). Germline CDR1 SGHAT, CDR2 FQNNGV. V was trimmed by 4 bases and J by 3 bases, leaving 13 bases between them. The CDR3 runs 15 residues. The CDR3 protein is CASSSSDRGGNTIYF. As DNA, the CDR3 is TGTGCCAGCAGCTCCTCGGACAGAGGTGGAAACACCATATATTTT.

CDR3 sequence (DNA): TGTGCCAGCAGCGTAGGGGGGAACCAAGAGACCCAGTACTTC. Translating it yields CASSVGGNQETQYF. This chain connects TRBV9 to TRBJ2-5; perhaps D is TRBD1 or TRBD2 (5 bases each). With 0 bases removed from V and 0 bases from J, the gap between germline ends came to 6 bases. This CDR3 has 14 residues. Germline assignment: CDR1 SGDLS and CDR2 YYNGEE. Looking up the rest from reference TRBV9 and TRBJ2-5 gives the full variable domain: DSGVTQTPKHLITATGQRVTLRCSPRSGDLSVYWYQQSLDQGLQFLIQYYNGEERAKGNILERFSAQQFPDLHSELNLSSLELGDSALYFCASSVGGNQETQYFGPGTRLLVL.

The chain carries TRBV19 and TRBJ2-1; D is unclear. Trimming took 3 bases from V and 5 from J, leaving 8 bases between them. Germline lookup yields CDR1 LNHDA and CDR2 SQIVND (reference sequence). CDR3 length: 13 amino acids. CDR3 nucleotides: TGTGCCAGTAGTATCGGCAATCACAATGAGCAGTTCTTC. Amino acids: CASSIGNHNEQFF. The complete variable domain, with remaining parts taken from reference TRBV19 and TRBJ2-1, reads DGGITQSPKYLFRKEGQNVTLSCEQNLNHDAMYWYRQDPGQGLRLIYYSQIVNDFQKGDIAEGYSVSREKKESFPLTVTSAQKNPTAFYLCASSIGNHNEQFFGPGTRLTVL.

The chain combines TRBV9 with TRBJ1-5; 7 bases agree with TRBD1. CDR1 is SGDLS and CDR2 is YYNGEE in the germline V gene. The CDR3 extends over 15 amino acids. V trimming: 3 bases; J trimming: 4 bases; junction bases outside the gene matches: 7. CDR3 loop: CASSGTGVRNQPQHF. The CDR3, as DNA: TGTGCCAGCAGCGGAACAGGGGTCCGGAATCAGCCCCAGCATTTT.

The chain employs TRBV27 and TRBJ1-2; no clear D. The CDR3 loop spans 14 amino acids. Germline assignment: CDR1 MNHEY and CDR2 SMNVEV (reference sequence). V lost 6 bases, J lost 0 bases, and 11 bases lay in between. The DNA of the CDR3 is TGTGCCAGCAGCCCGAGGTTCTCTAACTATGGCTACACCTTC. Translated, it gives CASSPRFSNYGYTF.

The rearrangement joins TRBV20-1 to TRBJ2-5, with 9 bases that match TRBD2. The V segment lost 3 bases and the J segment 5 bases; nucleotides outside the gene matches: 13. The CDR3 consists of 16 residues. The germline CDR1 and CDR2 sequences are DFQATT and SNEGSKA (reference sequence). CDR3 in DNA: TGCAGTGCTAGGTTCTCCGGCGGGGGGGCCGTGGAGACCCAGTACTTC. Encoded protein: CSARFSGGGAVETQYF.

This clonotype was seen only once. The CDR3 nucleotides read TGTGCCAGCAGCTCTATCTCGACAGGGAGCGAGCAGTTCTTC. Residues: CASSSISTGSEQFF. V gene TRBV6-1 combines with J gene TRBJ2-1; 7 positions agree with TRBD1. J was trimmed by 10 bases and V by 6 bases; bases with no gene match: 12. Looked up from germline, CDR1 is MNHNS and CDR2 is SASEGT. The CDR3 is made up of 14 amino acids.

V gene TRBV5-4 combines with J gene TRBJ2-5, with D perhaps matching TRBD1 (6 bases). Per the germline V gene, CDR1 is SGHNT and CDR2 is YYREEE (reference sequence). The CDR3 spans 14 residues. The V and J ends lost 3 bases and 0 bases respectively, with 9 bases between them. The CDR3 spells CASSYDRYQETQYF. As DNA, the CDR3 is TGTGCCAGCAGCTACGACAGGTACCAAGAGACCCAGTACTTC.

V gene TRBV5-1 combines with J gene TRBJ1-2; D is unresolved. V was cut by 0 bases and J by 8 bases, with 14 bases left in between. Germline lookup yields CDR1 SGHRS and CDR2 YFSETQ. CDR3 length: 14 residues. The chain's CDR3 is CASSLGGPNRGYTF. The CDR3 DNA follows: TGCGCCAGCAGCTTGGGAGGACCCAATAGGGGCTACACCTTC.

The chain couples TRBV20-1 to TRBJ1-2; the match to TRBD1 covers 9 bases. Germline CDR1 is DFQATT and CDR2 is SNEGSKA (reference sequence). V lost 6 bases to trimming and J lost 7 bases; unmatched junction nucleotides: 6. The CDR3 runs 12 residues. The CDR3 DNA follows: TGCAGTGCCAAGGACAGGGGCCTTGGCTACACCTTC. Encoded protein: CSAKDRGLGYTF.

The genes are TRBV5-4 and TRBJ2-1, with D maybe TRBD2 (6 bases). V was shortened by 2 bases and J by 3 bases, with 15 bases between the two germline ends. The CDR3 length is 16 residues. Germline CDR1 is SGHNT and CDR2 is YYREEE (reference sequence). The CDR3 DNA follows: TGTGCCAGCAGCTTAGGGGCGGGGCCCTTCTACAATGAGCAGTTCTTC. Its translation: CASSLGAGPFYNEQFF.

The chain links TRBV20-1 to TRBJ2-3, with unresolved D. Per germline, CDR1 DFQATT and CDR2 SNEGSKA (reference sequence). Trimming took 6 bases from V and 5 from J, leaving 24 bases between them. The CDR3 covers 16 residues. For the CDR3, the DNA is TGCAGTGCCTCAACGTCCGAGCCATGGACCAAAGATACGCAGTATTTT. Encoded protein: CSASTSEPWTKDTQYF.

The genes are TRBV9 and TRBJ1-5; the D gene is possibly TRBD1 (5 bases). The ends were cut back, 0 bases at V and 6 bases at J, with 13 bases in the middle. The germline V gene has CDR1 SGDLS and CDR2 YYNGEE. CDR3 length: 15 residues. The CDR3 DNA sequence: TGTGCCAGCAGCGTAGGGGGGTCGGGGTTTCAGCCCCAGCATTTT. Translating it yields CASSVGGSGFQPQHF. Complete variable domain (other parts from reference TRBV9 and TRBJ1-5): DSGVTQTPKHLITATGQRVTLRCSPRSGDLSVYWYQQSLDQGLQFLIQYYNGEERAKGNILERFSAQQFPDLHSELNLSSLELGDSALYFCASSVGGSGFQPQHFGDGTRLSIL.

The J gene is TRBJ1-1, the V gene TRBV7-2; the D is unclear. This CDR3 region has 13 residues. CDR1 is SGHTA and CDR2 is FQGNSA in the germline V gene. Trimming took 4 bases from V and 1 from J, leaving 7 bases between them. CDR3 nucleotide sequence: TGTGCCAGCAGCTCCGCGCAGAACACTGAAGCTTTCTTT. Residues: CASSSAQNTEAFF.

The J gene is TRBJ2-3, the V gene TRBV4-2; 7 bases align to TRBD2. V lost 1 base, J lost 4 bases, and 11 bases stayed unmatched. CDR1 and CDR2 from the germline V gene are LGHNA and YNFKEQ. This CDR3 contains 17 residues. The chain's CDR3 is CASSQAKYTSVADTQYF. In nucleotides, the CDR3 is TGTGCCAGCAGCCAAGCTAAGTATACTAGCGTAGCAGATACGCAGTATTTT.

This clonotype has a single count. The chain links TRBV3-1 to TRBJ2-7, with 11 bases that match TRBD1. V gave up 4 bases and J gave up 6 bases; unmatched junction bases: 8. The CDR3 is 15 amino acids. Per the germline V gene, CDR1 is LGHDT and CDR2 is YNNKEL (reference sequence). CDR3 bases: TGTGCCAGCAGCCTCGTCGGGACAGGGGGTTTCGAGCAGTACTTC. This codes for CASSLVGTGGFEQYF.

CDR3: CSVDEGYYTEAFF. CDR3 bases: TGCAGCGTTGATGAGGGTTATTACACTGAAGCTTTCTTT. V usage is TRBV29-1 and J usage is TRBJ1-1, with unresolved D. Germline V gene lookup returns CDR1 SQVTM and CDR2 ANQGSEA. The CDR3 spans 13 residues. Trimming removed 3 bases from V and 3 bases from J, with 11 bases in between. The full variable domain, rest sourced from reference TRBV29-1 and TRBJ1-1, is SAVISQKPSRDICQRGTSLTIQCQVDSQVTMMFWYRQQPGQSLTLIATANQGSEATYESGFVIDKFPISRPNLTFSTLTVSNMSPEDSSIYLCSVDEGYYTEAFFGQGTRLTVV.

The chain uses TRBV12-3 or TRBV12-4 and TRBJ1-5, with D unresolved. Deletions cut 1 base from V and 3 bases from J, with 10 bases between. The CDR3 loop spans 15 amino acids. CDR3 loop: CASSLGYRDNQPQHF. CDR3 bases: TGTGCCAGCAGTTTAGGGTACAGAGACAATCAGCCCCAGCATTTT.

This chain links TRBV2 with TRBJ1-6, with D possibly being TRBD1 (5 bases). V lost 8 bases and J 8 bases, leaving 13 bases between the germline ends. CDR3 length equals 13 residues. CDR1 and CDR2 (germline): SNHLY, FYNNEI. Written as DNA, the CDR3 is TGTGCCAGCCTACAGGTCTTCGATTCACCCCTCCACTTT. Its translation is CASLQVFDSPLHF.

The V gene is TRBV9, the J gene TRBJ2-3, with a tentative D call TRBD2 (5 bases). Trimming pared 0 bases from V and 8 bases from J, leaving 7 bases between. CDR3 length: 12 residues. Germline CDR1 SGDLS, CDR2 YYNGEE. The DNA of the CDR3 is TGTGCCAGCAGCGTAGTCAGCGGTACGCAGTATTTT. It codes for CASSVVSGTQYF.

The chain carries TRBV10-3 and TRBJ1-1, with TRBD1 identical over 7 bases. This CDR3 region has 13 residues. V shed 9 bases and J 1 base; nucleotides not matched to a gene: 5. Germline CDR1 reads ENHRY; CDR2 reads SYGVKD. As DNA, the CDR3 is TGTGCCATACGGACAGGCTCGAACACTGAAGCTTTCTTT. Its protein product is CAIRTGSNTEAFF.

V usage is TRBV18 and J usage is TRBJ2-7; weak D call: TRBD1 (5 bases). CDR3 length: 15 amino acids. The V end was cut by 5 bases, the J end by 5 bases, with 19 bases between. Germline values: CDR1 KGHSH, CDR2 LQKENI. CDR3 amino acids: CASSSAGLGYNEQYF. CDR3 DNA: TGTGCCAGCTCATCAGCAGGGCTGGGCTATAACGAGCAGTACTTC.

This sequence joins TRBV12-3 or TRBV12-4 and TRBJ2-5; a possible D gene is TRBD2 (5 bases). V gave up 2 bases and J gave up 3 bases, with 13 bases separating them. The CDR3 sequence is 15 residues long. Written as DNA, the CDR3 is TGTGCCAGCAGTTTATTAGCGCGTGACAAAGAGACCCAGTACTTC. This sequence encodes CASSLLARDKETQYF.

The chain combines TRBV30 with TRBJ2-2, with D unclear. The CDR3 runs 12 residues. V was clipped by 3 bases and J by 2 bases, with 4 bases between them. Looked up from germline, CDR1 is GTSNPN and CDR2 is SVGIG (reference sequence). CDR3 region: CAWSRNTGELFF. CDR3 sequence (DNA): TGTGCCTGGAGCAGAAACACCGGGGAGCTGTTTTTT.

The V and J genes are TRBV12-3 or TRBV12-4 and TRBJ1-5; no clear D gene. V was trimmed by 3 bases and J by 9 bases, leaving 12 bases between them. CDR3 size: 13 residues. This CDR3 reads CASSFAGSGPQHF. The DNA for the CDR3 is TGTGCCAGCAGTTTCGCGGGGTCGGGGCCCCAGCATTTT.

The V gene is TRBV12-3 or TRBV12-4, the J gene TRBJ1-1; TRBD1 agrees at 7 bases. After removal of 6 bases from V and 1 base from J, the junction contained 11 bases not matched to a gene. This CDR3 region has 16 residues. CDR3 loop: CASRLHAGQQNTEAFF. DNA for the CDR3: TGTGCCAGCAGACTTCATGCGGGACAGCAGAACACTGAAGCTTTCTTT.

The chain links TRBV7-2 to TRBJ1-1, with unresolved D. Germline V gene lookup returns CDR1 SGHTA and CDR2 FQGNSA. This CDR3 has 10 amino acids. Trimming took off 2 bases at V and 12 bases at J, with 7 bases between the two ends. CDR3 nucleotides: TGTGCCAGCAGCTTAAAGGGTCCTTTCTTT. It specifies CASSLKGPFF.